This T cell receptor beta chain derives from a study of control samples from healthy donors and cancer patients. This clone was recorded once. Produced via immunoSEQ multiplex PCR; TCRdb's table is partial and in-frame only. Among about 130,000 clones listed, around nine tenths were seen once. The CDR3 totals 15 residues. Germline V CDR1 and CDR2: SGHNT, YENEEA. Unmatched junction bases numbered 6, after V lost 5 bases and J lost 6 bases. Source material: blood. The clonotype was recovered from a man aged 45-60 years in good health. V gene TRBV11-3 combines with J gene TRBJ1-6, with 8 bases matching TRBD1. The CDR3 loop is CASSGRDRINSPLHF. The CDR3 DNA follows: TGTGCCAGCAGCGGGCGGGACAGGATTAATTCACCCCTCCACTTT.